This T cell receptor (beta chain) emerged from a study of T cell repertoires in cytomegalovirus infection. Study at large: TCR beta signatures that were public indicated CMV infection and matching HLA type. General study points: What dominated the ex vivo response were HLA-C-restricted CMV-specific TCR beta clonotypes. Identification of carriers of CMV plus the relevant HLA was performed using cumulative public TCR beta family frequency.

There are a few counts of this clonotype. The antigen is not known. TCRdb re-analysed the reads in MiXCR, keeping a single row per CDR3 protein. The sample yields more than 400,000 distinct CDR3 sequences, 26% seen once. This CDR3 region has 13 residues. Germline assignment: CDR1 MNHNY and CDR2 SVGAGI (reference sequence). V was trimmed by 2 bases and J by 3 bases, leaving 5 bases between them. This chain connects TRBV6-6 to TRBJ2-1, with D hard to call. The sample comprised PBMCs. The sequence came from a human donor in good health (CMV status not recorded). Some clones in this sample may be carry-over from other donors' samples. CDR3 sequence reads: CASSYIGYNEQFF. The CDR3 DNA is TGTGCCAGCAGTTACATCGGCTACAATGAGCAGTTCTTC.